This T cell receptor beta chain is from a study of control samples from healthy donors and cancer patients. The germline gives CDR1 SGHNT, CDR2 YYREEE (reference sequence). V shed 4 bases, J shed 0 bases, and the junction held 6 bases outside the gene matches. The CDR3 is 16 residues long. The assay was immunoSEQ multiplex PCR, and TCRdb's table has in-frame clones only and misses some. This table has tens of thousands of clones, around 90% appearing once. Sequenced sample: PBMCs. This chain links TRBV5-4 with TRBJ2-2; 7 nucleotides match TRBD2. The TCR comes from a man in his 60s with colorectal cancer. CDR3 DNA sequence: TGTGCCAGCAGCGGAAAGACTAGCCCGAACACCGGGGAGCTGTTTTTT. It yields the protein CASSGKTSPNTGELFF.